A single sample gave rise to the 14 T cell receptor beta chains below, sequenced in a study of cytomegalovirus exposure and HLA in healthy donors. PCR involved 60 Vbeta and 13 Jbeta primers. Generated by immunoSEQ multiplex PCR, the TCRdb table keeps only in-frame clones and is missing some. The profile covers about 62,000 clones, with 70% to 90% appearing a single time and roughly 2.9% taken by the ten largest. Sequencing input: PBMCs. The receptors originated from a woman aged 25 to 45 in good health and CMV-seronegative.

CDR3: CASSGTENQPQHF. DNA for the CDR3: TGCGCCAGCAGCGGAACAGAAAATCAGCCCCAGCATTTT. The chain joins TRBV4-1 to TRBJ1-5; D is uncertain. The CDR3 has 13 residues. CDR1 and CDR2 from the germline V gene are MGHRA and YSYEKL. V was pared by 5 bases and J by 4 bases, with 9 bases between.

This sequence joins TRBV19 and TRBJ2-7, with 9 nucleotides matching TRBD2. Germline CDR1 LNHDA, CDR2 SQIVND (reference sequence). The junction had 7 bases not matched to a gene; V was cut back by 4 bases and J by 3 bases. This CDR3 has 15 amino acids. This chain's CDR3 is CASSKLAGLNYEQYF. Here the CDR3 DNA reads TGTGCCAGTAGTAAGCTAGCGGGGTTGAACTACGAGCAGTACTTC.

The chain uses TRBV11-2 and TRBJ2-3; D unclear. The CDR3 totals 15 residues. The germline V and J ends were trimmed by 3 bases and 0 bases, with 10 bases remaining between them. Per the germline V gene, CDR1 is SGHAT and CDR2 is FQNNGV. CDR3 sequence (DNA): TGTGCCAGCAGCTTTCTCTCCACTAGCACAGATACGCAGTATTTT. This translates into CASSFLSTSTDTQYF. The full variable domain, completed using reference TRBV11-2 and TRBJ2-3, is EAGVAQSPRYKIIEKRQSVAFWCNPISGHATLYWYQQILGQGPKLLIQFQNNGVVDDSQLPKDRFSAERLKGVDSTLKIQPAKLEDSAVYLCASSFLSTSTDTQYFGPGTRLTVL.

The genes are TRBV18 and TRBJ1-6; D unclear. The V gene's germline CDR1 is KGHSH and CDR2 LQKENI. The CDR3 spans 14 residues. Trimming took off 3 bases at V and 7 bases at J, with 10 bases between the two ends. CDR3 in amino acids: CASSPREGNSPLHF. CDR3 sequence (DNA): TGTGCCAGCTCACCTAGGGAGGGAAATTCACCCCTCCACTTT.

V and J are TRBV6-6 and TRBJ1-3; D not certain. The ends were cut back, 6 bases at V and 2 bases at J, with 5 bases in the middle. The germline V gene encodes CDR1 MNHNY and CDR2 SVGAGI (reference sequence). This CDR3 contains 12 residues. CDR3 nucleotide sequence: TGTGCCAGCAGCCTAACTGGAAACACCATATATTTT. This gives the protein CASSLTGNTIYF.

This sequence joins TRBV28 and TRBJ2-2; D gene uncertain. The CDR3 runs to 12 residues. V was clipped by 5 bases and J by 5 bases, with 6 bases between them. CDR1 MDHEN and CDR2 SYDVKM come from the germline V gene. The CDR3: CASSQNTGELFF. In nucleotides, the CDR3 is TGTGCCAGCAGTCAGAATACCGGGGAGCTGTTTTTT.

This chain joins TRBV9 and TRBJ2-3, with 8 bases lining up with TRBD2. Unmatched junction bases numbered 5, after V lost 0 bases and J lost 5 bases. This CDR3 has 15 residues. Germline CDR1 is SGDLS and CDR2 is YYNGEE. The DNA for the CDR3 is TGTGCCAGCAGCGTAGTCGGGGGGGCGGGAGATACGCAGTATTTT. Protein product: CASSVVGGAGDTQYF.

The rearrangement uses TRBV5-1 and TRBJ1-2, with D perhaps TRBD1 (5 bases). In germline, CDR1 is SGHRS, CDR2 YFSETQ. The CDR3 contains 15 residues. Trimming removed 4 bases from V and 4 bases from J, with 17 bases in between. CDR3 DNA sequence: TGCGCCAGCAGCCCCTGGGGGGATTTGGCCTATGGCTACACCTTC. Protein sequence: CASSPWGDLAYGYTF.

This sequence joins TRBV19 and TRBJ1-1, with D uncertain. CDR1 is LNHDA and CDR2 is SQIVND in the germline V gene (reference sequence). The CDR3 contains 15 residues. V lost 1 base, J lost 1 base, and 10 bases lay in between. CDR3 sequence (DNA): TGTGCCAGTAGTATAGTACGGGGAAAGAACACTGAAGCTTTCTTT. It translates to CASSIVRGKNTEAFF.

The chain joins TRBV7-6 to TRBJ1-1, with D perhaps matching TRBD1 (5 bases). Trimming took off 4 bases at V and 2 bases at J, with 20 bases between the two ends. The CDR3 runs to 17 residues. CDR1 is SGHVS and CDR2 is FNYEAQ in the germline V gene. The CDR3 nucleotides read TGTGCCAGCAGCTGGTCCCGGGGTCAGGGAGGTAACACTGAAGCTTTCTTT. It translates to CASSWSRGQGGNTEAFF. Supplemented by reference TRBV7-6 and TRBJ1-1, the full variable domain reads GAGVSQSPRYKVTKRGQDVALRCDPISGHVSLYWYRQALGQGPEFLTYFNYEAQQDKSGLPNDRFSAERPEGSISTLTIQRTEQRDSAMYRCASSWSRGQGGNTEAFFGQGTRLTVV.

This clone was picked up a small number of times. The V call is TRBV19, the J call TRBJ1-4; 8 bases fit TRBD1. Unmatched junction bases numbered 9, after V lost 1 base and J lost 8 bases. The CDR3 length is 16 residues. Germline V gene data show CDR1 as LNHDA and CDR2 as SQIVND (reference sequence). The CDR3 DNA sequence: TGTGCCAGTAGTATAGCCCCGGACAGGGCGCTCGAAAAACTGTTTTTT. This encodes CASSIAPDRALEKLFF.

CDR3 loop: CASGFLQGGNEQFF. The CDR3 nucleotides read TGTGCCAGCGGATTCCTTCAGGGGGGAAATGAGCAGTTCTTC. V and J are TRBV6-5 and TRBJ2-1, with D perhaps TRBD1 (7 bases). This CDR3 has 14 residues. Germline lookup yields CDR1 MNHEY and CDR2 SVGAGI. V lost 8 bases and J 7 bases, leaving 18 bases between the germline ends.

The V call is TRBV6-1, the J call TRBJ1-4; D is perhaps TRBD1 (5 bases). V lost 5 bases and J lost 8, with 9 bases in between. The V gene's germline CDR1 is MNHNS and CDR2 SASEGT. The CDR3 has 12 amino acids. CDR3 amino acids: CASSSDMEKLFF. CDR3 DNA: TGTGCCAGCAGTTCGGACATGGAAAAACTGTTTTTT.

Written as DNA, the CDR3 is TGTGCCAGCAGTTACTATCCGTCCACAGATACGCAGTATTTT. This sequence encodes CASSYYPSTDTQYF. The rearrangement links TRBV6-5 to TRBJ2-3; D unclear. The CDR3 is made up of 14 amino acids. Germline assignment: CDR1 MNHEY and CDR2 SVGAGI. The V end lost 1 base, the J end lost 2 bases, and 7 bases lay between the germline ends.